This entry lists 30 T cell receptor beta chains sequenced from one sample in a study of early T cells in non-severe SARS-CoV-2 infection. TCRdb recomputed calls from the 5' RACE reads with MiXCR, one row per CDR3 protein. Of approximately 26,000 distinct CDR3 sequences in the sample, 4.4% were seen once. Sample: whole blood. The origin of the receptors is an adult who was a healthcare worker with PCR-confirmed SARS-CoV-2 infection or an uninfected control (not recorded which).

Many counts were recorded for this clonotype. The J gene is TRBJ2-2, the V gene TRBV6-2 or TRBV6-3; D might be TRBD1 (5 bases). The CDR3 runs to 13 residues. The germline V gene has CDR1 MNHEY and CDR2 SVGEGT. The V end was cut by 0 bases, the J end by 7 bases, with 6 bases between. The CDR3 loop is CASSYSDSGELFF. Here the CDR3 DNA reads TGTGCCAGCAGTTACTCCGACAGCGGGGAGCTGTTTTTT.

This clonotype occurred many times. V usage is TRBV6-5 and J usage is TRBJ2-2; D is tentatively TRBD1 or TRBD2 (6 bases each). V lost 2 bases, J lost 6 bases, and 13 bases lay in between. The CDR3 sequence is 15 residues long. CDR1 MNHEY and CDR2 SVGAGI come from the germline V gene. The CDR3 protein is CASSYRGASSGELFF. In DNA form, the CDR3 reads TGTGCCAGCAGTTACAGGGGGGCGTCGTCCGGGGAGCTGTTTTTT.

V is TRBV7-2 and J is TRBJ2-3, with no clear D. The CDR3 totals 13 residues. The germline gives CDR1 SGHTA, CDR2 FQGNSA. Trimming pared 2 bases from V and 4 bases from J, leaving 7 bases between. The CDR3 reads CASSLLTSDTQYF. The CDR3 nucleotides read TGTGCCAGCAGCTTACTGACTTCAGATACGCAGTATTTT.

This clonotype was counted at least ten times. The rearrangement uses TRBV7-3 and TRBJ2-5; perhaps TRBD2 as D (5 bases). Trimming cost V 5 bases and J 5 bases, with 12 bases left between them. The CDR3 sequence is 13 residues long. CDR1 and CDR2 (germline): SGHTA, FQGTGA. The CDR3 sequence: CASSQAATETQYF. CDR3 DNA: TGTGCCAGCAGCCAAGCGGCCACGGAGACCCAGTACTTC.

This clonotype has at least ten counts. The junction and the germline gene differ at one end; a read error may be behind it. The rearrangement links TRBV24-1 to TRBJ2-1; no definite D call. The germline V gene encodes CDR1 KGHDR and CDR2 SFDVKD. The CDR3 totals 11 residues. This chain's CDR3 is CATSDQESVVF. The CDR3 DNA sequence: TGTGCCACCAGTGATCAGGAGTCGGTAGTCTTC.

This clonotype was observed a few times. J is TRBJ2-1 and V is TRBV29-1; D is unclear. This CDR3 comprises 14 residues. The germline CDR1 and CDR2 sequences are SQVTM and ANQGSEA. Trimming took off 3 bases at V and 0 bases at J, with 9 bases between the two ends. The CDR3 spells CSVDRSLSYNEQFF. CDR3 coding DNA: TGCAGCGTTGATCGGAGTCTCTCCTACAATGAGCAGTTCTTC.

This clonotype was observed many times. This chain connects TRBV24-1 to TRBJ1-2; D unclear. CDR3 length: 14 residues. V was trimmed by 6 bases and J by 5 bases, leaving 15 bases between them. Looked up from germline, CDR1 is KGHDR and CDR2 is SFDVKD. The CDR3 bases are TGTGCCACCAGTACACGTGGACCAACGTATGGCTACACCTTC. Translating gives CATSTRGPTYGYTF.

This clonotype was picked up many times. This chain links TRBV6-2 or TRBV6-3 with TRBJ2-1, with D perhaps matching TRBD2 (5 bases). CDR1 is MNHEY and CDR2 is SVGEGT in the germline V gene. The CDR3 covers 11 residues. Between the trimmed V and J ends, which lost 11 bases and 9 bases, there was a span of 14 bases. The CDR3 protein is CAVASPLEQFF. CDR3 nucleotides: TGTGCCGTCGCTAGCCCCCTTGAGCAGTTCTTC.

The V gene is TRBV4-3, the J gene TRBJ2-3, with 11 bases matching TRBD1. After removal of 8 bases from V and 4 bases from J, the junction contained 8 bases not matched to a gene. The CDR3 is 15 residues long. Germline V CDR1 and CDR2: LGHNA, YSLEER. The CDR3 is CASSRDRGDADTQYF. Here the CDR3 DNA reads TGCGCCAGCTCGCGGGACAGGGGGGATGCAGATACGCAGTATTTT.

The chain combines TRBV29-1 with TRBJ2-3; unclear D gene. V lost 3 bases to trimming and J lost 6 bases, with 13 bases between them. This CDR3 is 13 amino acids long. Germline assignment: CDR1 SQVTM and CDR2 ANQGSEA. CDR3 nucleotides: TGCAGCGTTGATGTGCTAGGCGAGGATACGCAGTATTTT. Its protein product is CSVDVLGEDTQYF.

By frequency in the sample, this clonotype is medium-sized (0.01 to 0.1%). The V gene is TRBV6-2 or TRBV6-3, the J gene TRBJ1-1; 7 bases line up with TRBD1. There are 13 residues in the CDR3. Germline CDR1 and CDR2: MNHEY and SVGEGT. V shed 5 bases and J 3 bases; nucleotides not matched to a gene: 3. The CDR3 spells CASSQTGYTEAFF. The CDR3 DNA reads TGTGCCAGCAGTCAGACAGGGTACACTGAAGCTTTCTTT.

This clonotype has ten or more counts. J is TRBJ1-2 and V is TRBV28; D is ambiguous. The CDR3 contains 12 residues. Germline CDR1 is MDHEN and CDR2 is SYDVKM. V lost 2 bases, J lost 4 bases, and 5 bases lay in between. In DNA, the CDR3 is TGTGCCAGCAGTTTAAAGGGCTATGGCTACACCTTC. Residues: CASSLKGYGYTF.

Ten or more counts support this clonotype. This chain's CDR3 is CSAAGTSGRRDTQYF. CDR3 sequence (DNA): TGCAGTGCTGCCGGGACTAGCGGGAGGAGGGATACGCAGTATTTT. This chain joins TRBV20-1 and TRBJ2-3; 15 bases align to TRBD2. V lost 5 bases, J lost 6 bases, and 6 bases stayed unmatched. Per germline, CDR1 DFQATT and CDR2 SNEGSKA (reference sequence). The CDR3 extends over 15 amino acids.

This clonotype was seen many times. The chain is built from TRBV19 and TRBJ2-2; D is unresolved. The V end lost 5 bases, the J end lost 3 bases, and 13 bases lay between the germline ends. Germline values: CDR1 LNHDA, CDR2 SQIVND (reference sequence). The length of the CDR3 is 15 residues. The CDR3 sequence: CASSDLEWHTGELFF. The CDR3, as DNA: TGTGCCAGTAGTGATTTGGAGTGGCACACCGGGGAGCTGTTTTTT. Combining the CDR3 with reference TRBV19 and TRBJ2-2 gives the whole variable domain DGGITQSPKYLFRKEGQNVTLSCEQNLNHDAMYWYRQDPGQGLRLIYYSQIVNDFQKGDIAEGYSVSREKKESFPLTVTSAQKNPTAFYLCASSDLEWHTGELFFGEGSRLTVL.

This clonotype occurred many times. J is TRBJ1-5 and V is TRBV7-9; D is perhaps TRBD1 (6 bases). Trimming shortened V by 1 base and J by 11 bases, and 9 bases separated the two germline ends. CDR1 is SEHNR and CDR2 is FQNEAQ in the germline V gene (reference sequence). This CDR3 has 12 amino acids. The CDR3 reads CASSLEGGAQHF. The CDR3 DNA sequence: TGTGCCAGCAGCTTAGAAGGGGGAGCCCAGCATTTT.

This clonotype was observed at least ten times. The chain recombines TRBV20-1 with TRBJ1-4; D call uncertain. Trimming shortened V by 5 bases and J by 2 bases, and 9 bases separated the two germline ends. The germline V gene has CDR1 DFQATT and CDR2 SNEGSKA (reference sequence). CDR3 length: 13 residues. CDR3 nucleotides: TGCAGTGCTGTCAGGCAGACTAATGAAAAACTGTTTTTT. As protein: CSAVRQTNEKLFF.

The table lists this clonotype with a few counts. CDR3 loop: CSARDQGATKSSYNEQFF. Written as DNA, the CDR3 is TGCAGTGCTAGAGACCAGGGAGCTACAAAAAGCTCCTACAATGAGCAGTTCTTC. The chain is built from TRBV20-1 and TRBJ2-1; D possibly matches TRBD1 or TRBD2 (5 bases each). V lost 0 bases and J 0 bases, leaving 18 bases between the germline ends. From germline, CDR1 is DFQATT and CDR2 SNEGSKA (reference sequence). This CDR3 has 18 amino acids.

This clonotype was found many times. This rearrangement joins TRBV4-3 to TRBJ2-3; TRBD2 matches 11 bases. The ends lost 4 bases at V and 4 bases at J; junction bases unmatched: 4. Germline V lookup: CDR1 LGHNA, CDR2 YSLEER. The CDR3 spans 15 residues. The CDR3 protein is CASSRGLAVSDTQYF. CDR3 sequence (DNA): TGCGCCAGCAGCCGGGGACTAGCGGTCTCAGATACGCAGTATTTT.

This clonotype was seen repeatedly, ten times or more. The rearrangement joins TRBV20-1 to TRBJ1-5, with D unresolved. CDR3 length equals 13 residues. The germline CDR1 and CDR2 sequences are DFQATT and SNEGSKA (reference sequence). With 6 bases removed from V and 0 bases from J, the gap between germline ends came to 9 bases. The CDR3 is CSARAYSNQPQHF. The CDR3 DNA is TGCAGTGCGAGGGCATATAGCAATCAGCCCCAGCATTTT.

This clonotype was counted many times. The rearrangement uses TRBV29-1 and TRBJ2-1, with TRBD2 identical over 12 bases. The CDR3 is made up of 14 amino acids. After removal of 7 bases from V and 8 bases from J, the junction contained 9 bases not matched to a gene. Germline V gene data show CDR1 as SQVTM and CDR2 as ANQGSEA. DNA for the CDR3: TGCAGCGCCGTAGGACTAGCGGGATTCTATGAGCAGTTCTTC. This gives the protein CSAVGLAGFYEQFF.

This clonotype was recorded many times. J is TRBJ2-1 and V is TRBV5-6, with 13 bases identical to TRBD2. The trim removed 4 bases at V and 5 bases at J, leaving 6 bases unmatched. Germline CDR1 and CDR2: SGHDT and YYEEEE. The CDR3 totals 16 residues. CDR3 DNA: TGTGCCAGCAGCCCCGCCGGACTAGCGGGAGACAATGAGCAGTTCTTC. Translation: CASSPAGLAGDNEQFF. The full variable domain, in which reference TRBV5-6 and TRBJ2-1 provide the parts outside the CDR3, is DAGVTQSPTHLIKTRGQQVTLRCSPKSGHDTVSWYQQALGQGPQFIFQYYEEEERQRGNFPDRFSGHQFPNYSSELNVNALLLGDSALYLCASSPAGLAGDNEQFFGPGTRLTVL.

This clonotype has a count of ten or more. The genes are TRBV29-1 and TRBJ1-1; D may be TRBD1 (5 bases). The ends were cut back, 7 bases at V and 0 bases at J, with 12 bases in the middle. CDR1 is SQVTM and CDR2 is ANQGSEA in the germline V gene. This CDR3 has 13 amino acids. CDR3 DNA sequence: TGCAGCGGGACCGGGACGCTGAACACTGAAGCTTTCTTT. Protein product: CSGTGTLNTEAFF.

This clonotype was detected ten times or more. The chain carries TRBV9 and TRBJ2-5, with 8 bases identical to TRBD1. The CDR3 is 13 amino acids. Germline assignment: CDR1 SGDLS and CDR2 YYNGEE. Losses at the gene ends were 3 bases for V and 3 bases for J; bases not matched to a gene: 1. The CDR3 reads CASSETGEETQYF. The DNA for the CDR3 is TGTGCCAGCAGCGAGACAGGGGAAGAGACCCAGTACTTC.

The V and J genes are TRBV6-6 and TRBJ1-2, with 8 bases matching TRBD1. Per the germline V gene, CDR1 is MNHNY and CDR2 is SVGAGI (reference sequence). The CDR3 is made up of 14 amino acids. The ends lost 7 bases at V and 4 bases at J; junction bases unmatched: 8. CDR3 in DNA: TGTGCCAGCATCGGACAGGGTAATATCTATGGCTACACCTTC. Translation gives CASIGQGNIYGYTF.

This clonotype was detected many times. The V and J genes are TRBV7-2 and TRBJ1-1, with D maybe TRBD1 (5 bases). Per germline, CDR1 SGHTA and CDR2 FQGNSA. This CDR3 has 15 amino acids. V dropped 6 bases and J dropped 1 base, with 15 bases sitting between them. CDR3 amino acids: CASSPRQSPNTEAFF. DNA of the CDR3: TGTGCCAGCAGTCCCCGACAGAGCCCGAACACTGAAGCTTTCTTT.

This clonotype has a count of ten or more. The V gene is TRBV25-1, the J gene TRBJ2-1; 8 bases are a match to TRBD1. V shed 1 base and J 5 bases; nucleotides not matched to a gene: 10. CDR1 is MGHDK and CDR2 is SYGVNS in the germline V gene. The CDR3 has 17 amino acids. The chain's CDR3 is CASSESHRTGTDNEQFF. CDR3 sequence (DNA): TGTGCCAGCAGTGAATCCCACCGGACAGGGACAGACAATGAGCAGTTCTTC.

This clonotype was found many times. The V gene is TRBV5-6, the J gene TRBJ2-1; D unresolved. V was cut by 0 bases and J by 2 bases, with 6 bases left in between. Germline CDR1 SGHDT, CDR2 YYEEEE. The CDR3 sequence is 14 residues long. CDR3: CASSLDSPYNEQFF. The CDR3, as DNA: TGTGCCAGCAGCTTGGACAGCCCCTACAATGAGCAGTTCTTC.

There are many counts of this clonotype. The chain uses TRBV14 and TRBJ2-3; the match to TRBD2 covers 12 bases. This CDR3 has 16 amino acids. From germline, CDR1 is SGHDN and CDR2 FVKESK. The V gene end was trimmed by 4 bases and the J gene end by 6 bases; junction bases not matched to a gene: 8. The DNA for the CDR3 is TGTGCCAGCAGCCCATCGACTAGCGGGAGAACGGATACGCAGTATTTT. Protein sequence: CASSPSTSGRTDTQYF.

The table lists this clonotype with a few counts. The gene calls are TRBV29-1 and TRBJ2-1, with 10 bases fitting TRBD2. Trimming cost V 1 base and J 0 bases; bases outside gene matches: 9. The CDR3 length is 18 residues. Per the germline V gene, CDR1 is SQVTM and CDR2 is ANQGSEA. Written as DNA, the CDR3 is TGCAGCGTTGAAGGGGCTAGCGGGAGCCTCAGCTCCTACAATGAGCAGTTCTTC. This encodes CSVEGASGSLSSYNEQFF.

The rearrangement links TRBV4-3 to TRBJ2-3; 7 bases agree with TRBD2. Germline CDR1 and CDR2: LGHNA and YSLEER. V lost 0 bases, J lost 3 bases, and 3 bases stayed unmatched. The CDR3 spans 15 residues. CDR3 nucleotide sequence: TGCGCCAGCAGCCAAGATGTGGGGGGGACAGATACGCAGTATTTT. Translated, it gives CASSQDVGGTDTQYF.